The clone carrying this T cell receptor (beta chain) was observed a handful of times. These data are taken from a study of blood T cell repertoires in COVID-19. Turning to the study itself: PBMCs, B-cell-depleted T cells, or T cells were the source of the cDNA or gDNA that made up the material.

The CDR3 has 14 amino acids. V lost 3 bases to trimming and J lost 7 bases; unmatched junction nucleotides: 8. Germline V lookup: CDR1 SGHTA, CDR2 FQGNSA. Here immunoSEQ multiplex PCR was the method, and the copy in TCRdb shows in-frame clones only, minus some. The data show about 82,000 clones, about 80% seen once. Material: peripheral blood. The sequence derives from a woman aged 40 to 50 with active or convalescent COVID-19. The chain employs TRBV7-2 and TRBJ2-7; 8 bases line up with TRBD1. In nucleotides, the CDR3 is TGTGCCAGCAGCTTTCCCAGGGGGCTTGGGGAGCAGTACTTC. Translation: CASSFPRGLGEQYF.